The T cell receptor beta chain under discussion was sequenced for a study of shared clonotypes between healthy human individuals. At the level of the study: Aged 18 to 49, the donors were a couple of women and a few men.

V was pared by 1 base and J by 0 bases, with 11 bases between. This CDR3 region has 16 residues. Germline CDR1 SGHTA, CDR2 FQGTGA. Researchers divided each subset's genomic DNA evenly across several immunoSEQ plates. The DNA input per sorted-subset replicate PCR was about 180 ng, corresponding to 32,000 or so T cell genomes. Repertoires were generated with immunoSEQ multiplex PCR, while TCRdb's copy carries only in-frame clones and drops some. Counted here are approximately 810,000 clones, around 92% occurring once; the ten biggest clones make up around 24%. The naive CD8 fraction comprised CD45RO-negative cells positively selected for CCR7 and excluded terminally differentiated effector memory CD45RA+ cells. Everyone who donated was a Caucasian adult who lived in Nashville, Tennessee.

The chain combines TRBV7-3 with TRBJ2-3, with D tentatively TRBD2 (5 bases). What was sequenced was naive CD8+ T cells sorted from blood. The origin of this receptor is a young man in good health. The DNA of the CDR3 is TGTGCCAGCAGCTTAAGGCTAGCAGTAAGCACAGATACGCAGTATTTT. This translates into CASSLRLAVSTDTQYF.